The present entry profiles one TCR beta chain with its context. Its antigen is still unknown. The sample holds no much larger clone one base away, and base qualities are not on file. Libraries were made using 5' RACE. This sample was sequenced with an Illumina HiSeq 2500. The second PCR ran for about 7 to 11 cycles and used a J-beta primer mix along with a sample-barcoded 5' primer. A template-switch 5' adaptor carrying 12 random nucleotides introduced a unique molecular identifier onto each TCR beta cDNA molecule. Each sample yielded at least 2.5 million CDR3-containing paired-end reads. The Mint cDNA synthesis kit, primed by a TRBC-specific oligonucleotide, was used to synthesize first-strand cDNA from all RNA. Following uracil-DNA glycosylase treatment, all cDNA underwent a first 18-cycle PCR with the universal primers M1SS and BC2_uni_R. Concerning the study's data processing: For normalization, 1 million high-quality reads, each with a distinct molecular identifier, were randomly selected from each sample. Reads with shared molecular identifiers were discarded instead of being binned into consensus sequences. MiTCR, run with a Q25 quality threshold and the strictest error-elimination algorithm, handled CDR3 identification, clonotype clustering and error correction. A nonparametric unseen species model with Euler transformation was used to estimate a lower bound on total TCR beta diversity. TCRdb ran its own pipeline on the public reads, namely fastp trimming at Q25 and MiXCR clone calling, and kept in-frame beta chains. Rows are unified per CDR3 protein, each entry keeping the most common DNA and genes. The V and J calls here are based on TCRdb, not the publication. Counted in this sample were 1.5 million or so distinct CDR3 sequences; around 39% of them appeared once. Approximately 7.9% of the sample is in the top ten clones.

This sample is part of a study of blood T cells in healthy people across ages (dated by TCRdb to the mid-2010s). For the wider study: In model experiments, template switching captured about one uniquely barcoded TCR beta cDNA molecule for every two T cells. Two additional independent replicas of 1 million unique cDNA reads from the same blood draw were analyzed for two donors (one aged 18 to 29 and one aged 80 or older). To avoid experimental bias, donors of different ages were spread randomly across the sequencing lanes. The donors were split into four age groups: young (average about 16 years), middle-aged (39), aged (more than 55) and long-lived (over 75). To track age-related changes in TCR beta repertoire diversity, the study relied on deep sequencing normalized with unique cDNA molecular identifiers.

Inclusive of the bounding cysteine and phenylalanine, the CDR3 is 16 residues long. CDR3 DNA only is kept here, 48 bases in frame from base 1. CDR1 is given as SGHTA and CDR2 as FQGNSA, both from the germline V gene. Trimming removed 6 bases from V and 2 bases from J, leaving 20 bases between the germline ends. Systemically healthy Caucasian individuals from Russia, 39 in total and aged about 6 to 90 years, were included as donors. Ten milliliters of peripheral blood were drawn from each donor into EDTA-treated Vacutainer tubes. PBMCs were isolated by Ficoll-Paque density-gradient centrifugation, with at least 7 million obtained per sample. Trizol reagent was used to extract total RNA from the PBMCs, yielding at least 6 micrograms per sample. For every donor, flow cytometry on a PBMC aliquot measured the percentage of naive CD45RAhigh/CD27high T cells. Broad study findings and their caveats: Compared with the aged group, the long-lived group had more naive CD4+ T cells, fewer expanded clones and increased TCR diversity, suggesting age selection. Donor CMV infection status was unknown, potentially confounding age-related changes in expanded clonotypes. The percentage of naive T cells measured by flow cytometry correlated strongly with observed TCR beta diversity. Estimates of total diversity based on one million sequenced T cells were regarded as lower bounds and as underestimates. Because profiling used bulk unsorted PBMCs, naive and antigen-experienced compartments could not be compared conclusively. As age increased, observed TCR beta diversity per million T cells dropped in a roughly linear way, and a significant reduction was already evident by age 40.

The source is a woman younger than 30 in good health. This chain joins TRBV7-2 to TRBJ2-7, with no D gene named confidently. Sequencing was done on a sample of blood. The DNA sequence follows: TGTGCCAGCAGTACCCGGGTGGCTCTGGGGACCTACGAGCAGTACTTC. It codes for CASSTRVALGTYEQYF.